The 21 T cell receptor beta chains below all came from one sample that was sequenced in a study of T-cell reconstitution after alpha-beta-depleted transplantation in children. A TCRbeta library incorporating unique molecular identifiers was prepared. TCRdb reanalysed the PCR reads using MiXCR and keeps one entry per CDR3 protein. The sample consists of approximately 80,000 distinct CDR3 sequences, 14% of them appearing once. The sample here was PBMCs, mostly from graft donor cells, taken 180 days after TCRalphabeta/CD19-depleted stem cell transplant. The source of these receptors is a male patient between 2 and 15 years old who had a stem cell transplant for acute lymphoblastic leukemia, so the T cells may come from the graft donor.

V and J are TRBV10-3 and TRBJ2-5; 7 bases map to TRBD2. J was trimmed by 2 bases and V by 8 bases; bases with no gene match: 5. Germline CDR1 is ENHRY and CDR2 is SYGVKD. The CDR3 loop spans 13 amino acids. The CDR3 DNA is TGTGCCATCGGTCCAGCGGGACAAGAGACCCAGTACTTC. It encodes CAIGPAGQETQYF.

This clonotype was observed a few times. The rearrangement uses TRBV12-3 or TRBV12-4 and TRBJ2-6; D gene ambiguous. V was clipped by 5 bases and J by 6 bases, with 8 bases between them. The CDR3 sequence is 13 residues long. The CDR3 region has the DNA TGTGCCAGCAGTCCACCTGAGGCCAACGTCCTGACTTTC. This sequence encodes CASSPPEANVLTF.

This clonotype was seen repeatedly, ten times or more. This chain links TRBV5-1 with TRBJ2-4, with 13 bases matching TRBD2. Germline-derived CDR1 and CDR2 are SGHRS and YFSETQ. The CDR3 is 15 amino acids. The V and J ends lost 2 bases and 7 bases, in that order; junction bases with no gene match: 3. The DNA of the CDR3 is TGCGCCAGCAGCTTCGGGACTAGCGGGAAGAACATTCAGTACTTC. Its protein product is CASSFGTSGKNIQYF. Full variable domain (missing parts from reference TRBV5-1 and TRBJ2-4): KAGVTQTPRYLIKTRGQQVTLSCSPISGHRSVSWYQQTPGQGLQFLFEYFSETQRNKGNFPGRFSGRQFSNSRSEMNVSTLELGDSALYLCASSFGTSGKNIQYFGAGTRLSVL.

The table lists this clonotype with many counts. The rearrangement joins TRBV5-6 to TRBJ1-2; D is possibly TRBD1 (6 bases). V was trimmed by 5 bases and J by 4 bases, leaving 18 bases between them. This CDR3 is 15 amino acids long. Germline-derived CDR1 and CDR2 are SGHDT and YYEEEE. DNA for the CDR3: TGTGCCAGCAGTTCGACAGGTACCGGTGGCTATGGCTACACCTTC. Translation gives CASSSTGTGGYGYTF.

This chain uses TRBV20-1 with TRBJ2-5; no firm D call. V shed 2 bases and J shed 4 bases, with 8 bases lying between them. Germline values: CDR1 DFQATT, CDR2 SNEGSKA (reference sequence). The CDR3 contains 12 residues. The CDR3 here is CSARWDSETQYF. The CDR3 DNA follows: TGCAGTGCTAGATGGGATTCAGAGACCCAGTACTTC.

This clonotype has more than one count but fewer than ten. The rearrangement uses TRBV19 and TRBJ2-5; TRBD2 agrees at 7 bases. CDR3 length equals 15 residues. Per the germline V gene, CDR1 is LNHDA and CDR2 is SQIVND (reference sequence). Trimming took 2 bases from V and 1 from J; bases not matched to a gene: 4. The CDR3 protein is CASSIRGRAQETQYF. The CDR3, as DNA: TGTGCCAGTAGTATAAGAGGGAGGGCCCAAGAGACCCAGTACTTC.

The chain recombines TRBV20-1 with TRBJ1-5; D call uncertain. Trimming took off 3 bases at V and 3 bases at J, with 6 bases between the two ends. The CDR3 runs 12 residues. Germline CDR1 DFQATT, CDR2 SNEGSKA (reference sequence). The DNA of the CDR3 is TGCAGTGCTAGGCCGGCCAATCAGCCCCAGCATTTT. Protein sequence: CSARPANQPQHF.

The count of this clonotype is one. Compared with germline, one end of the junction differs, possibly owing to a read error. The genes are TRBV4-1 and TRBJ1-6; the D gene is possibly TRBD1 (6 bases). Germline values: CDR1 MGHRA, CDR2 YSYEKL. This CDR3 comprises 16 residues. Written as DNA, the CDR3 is TGCGCCAGCAGCGAAGACGCAGGGGCATTTAATTCACCCCTCCACTTT. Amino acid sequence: CASSEDAGAFNSPLHF.

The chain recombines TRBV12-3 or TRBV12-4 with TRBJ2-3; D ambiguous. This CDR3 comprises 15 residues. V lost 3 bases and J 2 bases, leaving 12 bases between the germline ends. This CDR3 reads CASSFRAAATDTQYF. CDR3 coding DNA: TGTGCCAGCAGTTTTCGGGCAGCAGCCACAGATACGCAGTATTTT.

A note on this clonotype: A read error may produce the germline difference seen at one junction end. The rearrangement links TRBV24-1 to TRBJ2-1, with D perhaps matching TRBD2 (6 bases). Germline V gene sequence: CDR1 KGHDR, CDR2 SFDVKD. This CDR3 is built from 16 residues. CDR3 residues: CPTSGPGTPHSNEQFF. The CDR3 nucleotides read TGTCCCACCAGTGGTCCCGGGACTCCACATTCCAATGAGCAGTTCTTC.

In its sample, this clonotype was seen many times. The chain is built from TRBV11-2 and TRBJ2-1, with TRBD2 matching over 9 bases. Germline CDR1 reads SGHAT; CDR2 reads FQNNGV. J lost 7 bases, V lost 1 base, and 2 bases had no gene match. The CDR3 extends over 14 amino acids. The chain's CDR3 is CASSLAGLANEQFF. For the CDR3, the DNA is TGTGCCAGCAGCTTAGCGGGACTAGCAAATGAGCAGTTCTTC.

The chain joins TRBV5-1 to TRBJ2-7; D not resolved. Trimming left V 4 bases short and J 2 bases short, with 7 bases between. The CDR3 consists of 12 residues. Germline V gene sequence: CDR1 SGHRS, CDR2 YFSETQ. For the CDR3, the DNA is TGCGCCAGCAGCGCGCAGGCCTACGAGCAGTACTTC. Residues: CASSAQAYEQYF. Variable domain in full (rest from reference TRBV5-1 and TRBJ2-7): KAGVTQTPRYLIKTRGQQVTLSCSPISGHRSVSWYQQTPGQGLQFLFEYFSETQRNKGNFPGRFSGRQFSNSRSEMNVSTLELGDSALYLCASSAQAYEQYFGPGTRLTVT.

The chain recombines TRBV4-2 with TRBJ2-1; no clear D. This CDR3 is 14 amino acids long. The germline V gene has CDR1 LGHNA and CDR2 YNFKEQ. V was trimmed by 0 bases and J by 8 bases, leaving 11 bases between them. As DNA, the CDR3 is TGTGCCAGCAGCCAAGAGAAGATGGTAGATGAGCAGTTCTTC. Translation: CASSQEKMVDEQFF.

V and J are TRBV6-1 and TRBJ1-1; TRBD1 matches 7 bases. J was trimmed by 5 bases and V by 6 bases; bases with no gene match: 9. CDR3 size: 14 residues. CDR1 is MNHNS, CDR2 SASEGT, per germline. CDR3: CASRGRGGETEAFF. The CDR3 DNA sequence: TGTGCCAGCAGAGGGCGAGGGGGCGAAACTGAAGCTTTCTTT.

Here the CDR3 reads CASRLAGGDEQFF. The CDR3 DNA follows: TGTGCCAGCAGACTAGCGGGGGGGGATGAGCAGTTCTTC. This sequence joins TRBV28 and TRBJ2-1; 13 bases match TRBD2. The CDR3 totals 13 residues. Germline CDR1 reads MDHEN; CDR2 reads SYDVKM. With V trimmed by 6 bases and J by 8 bases, 1 base remained unmatched.

The CDR3 spells CASSVRGLSTDTQYF. DNA of the CDR3: TGTGCCAGCAGCGTAAGGGGGCTAAGCACAGATACGCAGTATTTT. J is TRBJ2-3 and V is TRBV9; TRBD1 matches at 7 bases. Trimming cost V 1 base and J 0 bases; bases outside gene matches: 2. Germline CDR1 and CDR2: SGDLS and YYNGEE. The CDR3 has 15 residues.

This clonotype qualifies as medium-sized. Written as DNA, the CDR3 is TGCGCCAGCAGCTTGGACAGGGTAGTCTCCTACGAGCAGTACTTC. Translation gives CASSLDRVVSYEQYF. The chain joins TRBV5-1 to TRBJ2-7; possibly TRBD1 for D (6 bases). Germline-derived CDR1 and CDR2 are SGHRS and YFSETQ. This CDR3 is 15 amino acids long. With 0 bases removed from V and 0 bases from J, the gap between germline ends came to 10 bases.

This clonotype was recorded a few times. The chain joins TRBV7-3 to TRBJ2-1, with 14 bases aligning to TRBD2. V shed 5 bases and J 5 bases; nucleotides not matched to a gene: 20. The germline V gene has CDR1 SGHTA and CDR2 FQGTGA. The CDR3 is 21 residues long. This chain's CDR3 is CASSPWTSGRFFKGEHNEQFF. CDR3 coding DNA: TGTGCCAGCAGCCCGTGGACTAGCGGGAGGTTCTTTAAAGGGGAACACAATGAGCAGTTCTTC.

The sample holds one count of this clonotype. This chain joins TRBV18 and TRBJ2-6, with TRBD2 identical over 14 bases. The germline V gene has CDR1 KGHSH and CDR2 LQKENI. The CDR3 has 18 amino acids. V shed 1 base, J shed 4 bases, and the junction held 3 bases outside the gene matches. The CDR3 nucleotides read TGTGCCAGCTCACCACGGACTAGCGGGGGGTCAGGGGCCAACGTCCTGACTTTC. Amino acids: CASSPRTSGGSGANVLTF.

This CDR3 reads CASSLSITSGELFF. CDR3 nucleotides: TGTGCCAGCAGCTTAAGTATAACCTCCGGGGAGCTGTTTTTT. The genes are TRBV7-3 and TRBJ2-2; no clear D gene. Per the germline V gene, CDR1 is SGHTA and CDR2 is FQGTGA. Trimming removed 1 base from V and 6 bases from J, with 9 bases in between. The CDR3 sequence is 14 residues long.

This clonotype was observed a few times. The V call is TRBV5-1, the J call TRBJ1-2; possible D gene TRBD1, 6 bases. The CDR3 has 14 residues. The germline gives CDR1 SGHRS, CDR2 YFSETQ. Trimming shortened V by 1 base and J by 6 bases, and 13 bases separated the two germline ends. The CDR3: CASSLNVGADGYTF. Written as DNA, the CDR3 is TGCGCCAGCAGCTTGAATGTGGGGGCTGATGGCTACACCTTC.